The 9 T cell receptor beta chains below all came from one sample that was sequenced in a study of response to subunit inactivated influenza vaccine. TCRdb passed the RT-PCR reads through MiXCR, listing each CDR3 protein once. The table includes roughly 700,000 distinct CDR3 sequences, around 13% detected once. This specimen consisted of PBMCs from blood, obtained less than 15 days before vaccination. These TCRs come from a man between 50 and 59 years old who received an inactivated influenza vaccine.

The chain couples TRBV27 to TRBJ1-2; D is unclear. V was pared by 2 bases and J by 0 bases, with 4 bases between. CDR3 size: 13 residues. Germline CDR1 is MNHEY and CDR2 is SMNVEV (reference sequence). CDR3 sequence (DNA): TGTGCCAGCAGTTTACGTCCTAACTATGGCTACACCTTC. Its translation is CASSLRPNYGYTF.

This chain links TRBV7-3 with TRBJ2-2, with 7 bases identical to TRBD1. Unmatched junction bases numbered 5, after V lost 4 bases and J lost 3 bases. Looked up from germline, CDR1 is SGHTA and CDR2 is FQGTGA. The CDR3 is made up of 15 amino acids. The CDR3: CASSWDSTYTGELFF. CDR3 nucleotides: TGTGCCAGCAGCTGGGACAGCACTTACACCGGGGAGCTGTTTTTT. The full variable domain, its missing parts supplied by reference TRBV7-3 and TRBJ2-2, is GAGVSQTPSNKVTEKGKYVELRCDPISGHTALYWYRQSLGQGPEFLIYFQGTGAADDSGLPNDRFFAVRPEGSVSTLKIQRTERGDSAVYLCASSWDSTYTGELFFGEGSRLTVL.

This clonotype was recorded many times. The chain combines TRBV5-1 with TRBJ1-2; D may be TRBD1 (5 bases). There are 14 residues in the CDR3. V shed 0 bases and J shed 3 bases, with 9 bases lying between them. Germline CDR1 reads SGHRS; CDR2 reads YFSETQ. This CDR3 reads CASSLGLGDYGYTF. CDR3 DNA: TGCGCCAGCAGCTTGGGACTGGGGGACTATGGCTACACCTTC.

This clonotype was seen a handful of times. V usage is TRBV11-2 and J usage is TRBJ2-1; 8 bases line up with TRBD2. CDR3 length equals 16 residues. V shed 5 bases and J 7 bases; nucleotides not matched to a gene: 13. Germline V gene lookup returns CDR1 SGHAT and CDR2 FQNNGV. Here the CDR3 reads CASSSLRAGVGNEQFF. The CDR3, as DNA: TGTGCCAGCAGCAGTCTTAGAGCGGGGGTCGGTAATGAGCAGTTCTTC.

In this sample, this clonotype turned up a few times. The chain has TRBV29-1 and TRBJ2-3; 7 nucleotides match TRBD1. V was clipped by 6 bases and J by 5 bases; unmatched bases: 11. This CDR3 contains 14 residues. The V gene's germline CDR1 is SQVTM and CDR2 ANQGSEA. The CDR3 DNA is TGCAGCGTGAATCAGGGGACAGAAAAAGATACGCAGTATTTT. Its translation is CSVNQGTEKDTQYF.

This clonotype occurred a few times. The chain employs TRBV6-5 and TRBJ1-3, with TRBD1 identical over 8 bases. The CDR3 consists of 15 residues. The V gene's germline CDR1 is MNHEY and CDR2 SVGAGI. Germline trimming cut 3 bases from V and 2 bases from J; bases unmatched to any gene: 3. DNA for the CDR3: TGTGCCAGCAGTTATGGACAGGGACCTGGAAACACCATATATTTT. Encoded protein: CASSYGQGPGNTIYF.

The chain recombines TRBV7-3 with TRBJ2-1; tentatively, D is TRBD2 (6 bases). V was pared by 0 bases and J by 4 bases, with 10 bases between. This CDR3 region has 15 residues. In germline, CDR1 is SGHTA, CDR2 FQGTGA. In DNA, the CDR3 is TGTGCCAGCAGCTTAACCGGACTACCTTACAATGAGCAGTTCTTC. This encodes CASSLTGLPYNEQFF.

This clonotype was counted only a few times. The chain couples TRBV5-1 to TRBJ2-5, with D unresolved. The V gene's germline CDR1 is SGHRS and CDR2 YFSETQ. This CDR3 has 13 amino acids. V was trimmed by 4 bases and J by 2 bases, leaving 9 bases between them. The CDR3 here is CASSPLNQETQYF. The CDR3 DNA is TGCGCCAGCAGCCCTCTTAATCAAGAGACCCAGTACTTC.

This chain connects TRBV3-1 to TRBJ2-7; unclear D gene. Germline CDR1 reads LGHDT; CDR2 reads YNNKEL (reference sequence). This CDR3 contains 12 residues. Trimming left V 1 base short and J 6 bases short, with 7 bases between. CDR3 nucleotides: TGTGCCAGCAGCCAAGGGGTGCGCGAGCAGTACTTC. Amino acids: CASSQGVREQYF.